A selection of T cell receptor beta chains follows, all from one sample in a study of blood T cell repertoires in COVID-19. The assay was immunoSEQ multiplex PCR, and TCRdb's table has in-frame clones only and misses some. The data contain around 250,000 clones, around nine tenths of them singletons. The sequenced sample consisted of peripheral blood. The receptors stem from a woman in her fifties or sixties who had recovered from COVID-19. Both conserved end residues are part of each CDR3. A D gene is named only where the DNA matches it firmly. The size of a clone is reported for some rows only, either as once, few or many, or as a class for expanded clones.

d_call clone_size j_call v_call cdr3_nt cdr3_aa
- - TRBJ2-7 TRBV6-5 TGTGCCAGCAGTTACATTGGGCAGGGGTTTATTTTGTCGTACTTC CASSYIGQGFILSYF
- - TRBJ1-2 TRBV5-1 TGCGCCAGCAGCCAACCTACGAGGGCTGGCTACACCTTC CASSQPTRAGYTF
- once TRBJ1-4 TRBV28 TGTGCCAGCAGTTTAAGGGCAGGGGAACGAGCGGAAAAACTGTTTTTT CASSLRAGERAEKLFF
- - TRBJ2-7 TRBV21-1 TGTGCCAGCAGCAGCCCGGGAGGGGACGACGAGCAGTACTTC CASSSPGGDDEQYF
TRBD1 - TRBJ2-1 TRBV7-2 TGTGCCAGCAGCCCCTCCCCGGGACAGCCATACAATGAGCAGTTCTTC CASSPSPGQPYNEQFF
- - TRBJ1-1 TRBV24-1 TGTGCCACCAGTGATCCAACTACGACAGGCGCTGAAGCTTTCTTT CATSDPTTTGAEAFF
TRBD1 - TRBJ2-7 TRBV7-8 TGTGCCAGCAGCGTCCGGACAGGGGACTACGAGCAGTACTTC CASSVRTGDYEQYF
TRBD2 once TRBJ2-2 TRBV6-2/TRBV6-3 TGTGCCAGCAGTTACACTAGCGGGCGACGTACCGGGGAGCTGTTTTTT CASSYTSGRRTGELFF
- - TRBJ2-2 TRBV5-5 TGTGCCAGCAGTTCATTTGACAGAATAAACACCGGGGAGCTGTTTTTT CASSSFDRINTGELFF
- - TRBJ1-4 TRBV4-3 TGCGCCAGCAGCCTACAACCAGGGGAAAGCCTTAATGAAAAACTGTTTTTT CASSLQPGESLNEKLFF
- - TRBJ2-5 TRBV9 TGTGCCAGCAGCGTAGGAGGTACCCAAGAGACCCAGTACTTC CASSVGGTQETQYF
- - TRBJ1-1 TRBV5-1 TGCGCCAGCAGCTTGGGTTGGCCCAGGGTGGACACTGAAGCTTTCTTT CASSLGWPRVDTEAFF
TRBD2 once TRBJ2-7 TRBV27 TGTGCCAGCAGTTTATCAAACTTGCGGGGGAGCTCCTACGAGCAGTACTTC CASSLSNLRGSSYEQYF
- - TRBJ1-1 TRBV7-3 TGTGCCAGCAGCCTACAGGGACCGAACACTGAAGCTTTCTTT CASSLQGPNTEAFF
- - TRBJ2-7 TRBV5-1 TGCGCCAGCAGCCTGGGGCAGGGGCCCCCCAACGAGCAGTACTTC CASSLGQGPPNEQYF
- - TRBJ2-7 TRBV5-5 TGTGCCAGCAGCTTGGCCACAGGTTACGAGCAGTACTTC CASSLATGYEQYF
TRBD2 - TRBJ2-3 TRBV28 TGTGCCAGCACTCGGGGGGGGTCTAGCACAGATACGCAGTATTTT CASTRGGSSTDTQYF
- - TRBJ2-2 TRBV19 TGTGCCAGTAGTATATCGGGGACCGGGGAGCTGTTTTTT CASSISGTGELFF
- - TRBJ2-4 TRBV18 TGTGCCAGCTCACAAGTACAGACAGGTCAAGCCAAAAACATTCAGTACTTC CASSQVQTGQAKNIQYF
- - TRBJ2-1 TRBV12-3/TRBV12-4 TGTGCCAGCAGTTTCTTGAGATACAATGAGCAGTTCTTC CASSFLRYNEQFF
TRBD2 - TRBJ2-3 TRBV9 TGTGCCAGCAGCGTTGGGACTGGCGGGGGTAGCACAGATACGCAGTATTTT CASSVGTGGGSTDTQYF
- - TRBJ1-3 TRBV7-9 TGTGCCAGCAGCCGCTTCCTAACAGGCTCTGGAAACACCATATATTTT CASSRFLTGSGNTIYF
- few TRBJ2-5 TRBV15 TGTGCCACCAGCAGAGATCCAGGGGCAGAGACCCAGTACTTC CATSRDPGAETQYF
- - TRBJ2-3 TRBV5-6 TGTGCCAGCAGCCGGCCGAGAACTAGGCCTAGCACAGATACGCAGTATTTT CASSRPRTRPSTDTQYF
- - TRBJ2-5 TRBV28 TGTGCCAGCAGCGCTCGGGGGGCCCAAGAGACCCAGTACTTC CASSARGAQETQYF
- - TRBJ2-2 TRBV19 TGTGCCAGTAGGGGGGCTAGCACAAACACCGGGGAGCTGTTTTTT CASRGASTNTGELFF
- - TRBJ2-3 TRBV4-2 TGTGCCAGCAGCCAAGAAGGTTGGCCGTTTAGCGGCACAGATACGCAGTATTTT CASSQEGWPFSGTDTQYF
TRBD1 few TRBJ1-1 TRBV7-9 TGTGCCAGCAGCCCCCCGGACAGGAAGAACACTGAAGCTTTCTTT CASSPPDRKNTEAFF
- - TRBJ1-5 TRBV7-2 TGTGCCAGCAGCTCCCAGGGATCTGAGGCCCAGCATTTT CASSSQGSEAQHF
- - TRBJ2-2 TRBV12-5 TGTGCTAGGGACAGTTCGAACACCGGGGAGCTGTTTTTT CARDSSNTGELFF
- - TRBJ2-5 TRBV7-2 TGTGCCAGCAGCCCGGGTAGGGGTTTGGAGACCCAGTACTTC CASSPGRGLETQYF
- once TRBJ1-4 TRBV10-3 TGTGCCATCAAGGAGGGCAACCTTAATGAAAAACTGTTTTTT CAIKEGNLNEKLFF
TRBD2 - TRBJ2-7 TRBV9 TGTGCCAGCAGCCCCCACCGTCTAGCGGGGGGGCCCTACGAGCAGTACTTC CASSPHRLAGGPYEQYF
TRBD2 - TRBJ2-2 TRBV6-5 TGTGCCAGCAATAGAGCGGGGGGTAACACCGGGGAGCTGTTTTTT CASNRAGGNTGELFF
TRBD2 - TRBJ2-1 TRBV5-4 TGTGCCAGCCGCTACCCTCAAGCGGGAGACTCCTACAATGAGCAGTTCTTC CASRYPQAGDSYNEQFF